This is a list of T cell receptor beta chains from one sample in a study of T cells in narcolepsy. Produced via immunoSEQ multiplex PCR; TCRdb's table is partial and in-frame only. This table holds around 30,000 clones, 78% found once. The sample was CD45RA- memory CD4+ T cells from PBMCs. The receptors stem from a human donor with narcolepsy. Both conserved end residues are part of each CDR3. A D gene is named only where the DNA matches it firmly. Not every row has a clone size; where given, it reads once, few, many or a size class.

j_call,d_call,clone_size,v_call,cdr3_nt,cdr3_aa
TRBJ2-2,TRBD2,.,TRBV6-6,TGTGCCAGCACCATAAGCGGGAGTGGCACCGGGGAGCTGTTTTTT,CASTISGSGTGELFF
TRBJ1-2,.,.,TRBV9,TGTGCCAGCAGCGTAGGGAGAAATTCGGGCTACACCTTC,CASSVGRNSGYTF
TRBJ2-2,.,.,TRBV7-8,TGTGCCAGCAGCTTAGTTGCCGGCACCGGGGAGCTGTTTTTT,CASSLVAGTGELFF
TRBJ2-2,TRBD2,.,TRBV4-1,TGCGCCAGCAGTCCCCTTAGCGGGAGGGCTAACGGGGAGCTGTTTTTT,CASSPLSGRANGELFF
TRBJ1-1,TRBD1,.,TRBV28,TGTGCCAGCAGTTCACAGGGGGCTGGCACTGAAGCTTTCTTT,CASSSQGAGTEAFF
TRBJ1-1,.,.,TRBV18,TGTGCCAGCTCGCCGTCCGGCGGATGGGGGGGTCCGAACACTGAAGCTTTCTTT,CASSPSGGWGGPNTEAFF
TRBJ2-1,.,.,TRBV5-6,TGTGCCAGCAGCCACGACTGGCCAAACAATGAGCAGTTCTTC,CASSHDWPNNEQFF
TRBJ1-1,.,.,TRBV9,TGTGCCAGCAGCGAAACTGGACAGAACACTGAAGCTTTCTTT,CASSETGQNTEAFF
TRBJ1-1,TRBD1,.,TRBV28,TGTGCCAGCAGCCAGGGGGCCATGAACACTGAAGCTTTCTTT,CASSQGAMNTEAFF
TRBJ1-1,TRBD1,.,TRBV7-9,TGTGCCAGCAGCCCGCAAACAGGGGGGGCTGAAGCTTTCTTT,CASSPQTGGAEAFF
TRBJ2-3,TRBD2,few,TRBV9,TGTGCCAGCAGCGACGGACTAGCGGGGGGGCATGTGCCAGATACGCAGTATTTT,CASSDGLAGGHVPDTQYF
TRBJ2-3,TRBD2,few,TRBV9,TGTGCCAGCAGCGGCCACCTTAGCGGGTACTACACAGATACGCAGTATTTT,CASSGHLSGYYTDTQYF
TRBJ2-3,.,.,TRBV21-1,TGTGCCAGCAGCAAAGATGGAGTCCCAAGCACAGATACGCAGTATTTT,CASSKDGVPSTDTQYF
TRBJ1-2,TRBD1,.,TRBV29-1,TGCAGCGTGGCACAGGGGAACTATGGCTACACCTTC,CSVAQGNYGYTF
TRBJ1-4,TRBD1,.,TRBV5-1,TGCGCCAGCAGCGTATCCGGGACAGGTCATGAAAAACTGTTTTTT,CASSVSGTGHEKLFF
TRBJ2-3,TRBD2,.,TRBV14,TGTGCCAGCAGCCAAGGTGGGCTAGCGGGGCAAGATACGCAGTATTTT,CASSQGGLAGQDTQYF
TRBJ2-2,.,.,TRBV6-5,TGTGCCAGCAGTTACTTGGCGTCGAACACCGGGGAGCTGTTTTTT,CASSYLASNTGELFF
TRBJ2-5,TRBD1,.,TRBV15,TGTGCCACCAGCAGTGGACAGGGTACCCAAGAGACCCAGTACTTC,CATSSGQGTQETQYF
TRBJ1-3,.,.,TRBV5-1,TGCGCCAGCAGCTTGGACGGCCGCTCTGGAAACACCATATATTTT,CASSLDGRSGNTIYF
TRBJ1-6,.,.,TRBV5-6,TGTGCCAGCAGCCTCGGGAGGGTGTCGATCGCGGCACCCCTCCACTTT,CASSLGRVSIAAPLHF
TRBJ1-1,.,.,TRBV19,TGTGCCAGTATCCCGACAGGACTGAACACTGAAGCTTTCTTT,CASIPTGLNTEAFF
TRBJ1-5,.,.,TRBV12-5,TGTGCTAGTGGTTCTAACAACAGACTCGGGCAGCCCCAGCATTTT,CASGSNNRLGQPQHF
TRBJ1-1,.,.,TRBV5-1,TGCGCCAGCAGCTTGGTACAGGACAGTGAAGCTTTCTTT,CASSLVQDSEAFF
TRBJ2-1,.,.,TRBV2,TGTGCCACCTCCGAAAGGGAAAGGGAGAATGAGCAGTTCTTC,CATSERERENEQFF
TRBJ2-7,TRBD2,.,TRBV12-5,TGTGCTAGTGGTTTGGTAATGACTCTAGCGGGCAGCCCTTACGAGCAGTACTTC,CASGLVMTLAGSPYEQYF
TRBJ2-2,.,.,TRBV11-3,TGTGCCAGCAGCTATAAGGATCGGACCGGGGAGCTGTTTTTT,CASSYKDRTGELFF
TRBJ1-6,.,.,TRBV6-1,TGTGCCAGCAGTGAAGCGCTAAGTTCACCCCTCCACTTT,CASSEALSSPLHF
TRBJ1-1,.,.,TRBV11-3,TGTGCCAGCAGCTCTCCAGAGGTAGTCCCCTCTGGGGACACTGAAGCTTTCTTT,CASSSPEVVPSGDTEAFF
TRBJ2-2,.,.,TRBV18,TGTGCCAGCTCACCACCGAGTACCGGGGAGCTGTTTTTT,CASSPPSTGELFF
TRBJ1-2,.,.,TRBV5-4,TGTGCCAGCAGTCTGACGACGGTCTTAGATGACTATGGCTACACCTTC,CASSLTTVLDDYGYTF
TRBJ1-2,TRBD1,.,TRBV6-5,TGTGCCAGCAGTGACAGGGGTAGGGCTGGCTACACCTTC,CASSDRGRAGYTF
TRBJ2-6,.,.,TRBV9,TGTGCCAGCAGCCTCAGGGCGGGTTCTGGGGCCAACGTCCTGACTTTC,CASSLRAGSGANVLTF
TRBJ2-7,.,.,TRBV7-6,TGTGCCAGCAGCCTCCTTTCGAGGGACCACGAGCAGTACTTC,CASSLLSRDHEQYF
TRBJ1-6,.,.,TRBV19,TGTGCCAGTAGTATCCGGGCGTCTGGTTCACCCCTCCACTTT,CASSIRASGSPLHF
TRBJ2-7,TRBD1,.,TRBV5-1,TGCGCCAGCAGCTTGGCCGGCAGGGGGTGGGACGAGCAGTACTTC,CASSLAGRGWDEQYF
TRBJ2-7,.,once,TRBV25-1,TGTGCCAGCAGTGCGGCCTCGGGTTTGGTCCACGAGCAGTACTTC,CASSAASGLVHEQYF
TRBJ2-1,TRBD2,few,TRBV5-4,TGTGCCAGCAGCTTGGGTAGCGGGGGGACCTACAATGAGCAGTTCTTC,CASSLGSGGTYNEQFF
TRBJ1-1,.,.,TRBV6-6,TGTGCCAGCAAGCGGACATCTAACACTGAAGCTTTCTTT,CASKRTSNTEAFF
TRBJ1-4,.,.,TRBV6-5,TGTGCCAGCAGTTACCAAGACGGGAAACTGTTTTTT,CASSYQDGKLFF
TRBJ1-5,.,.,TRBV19,TGTGCCAGTAGTCTGTCCTCGGGGGCGGTCCAGCCCCAGCATTTT,CASSLSSGAVQPQHF
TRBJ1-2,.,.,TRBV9,TGTGCCAGCAGCGTAGGACCAGGGTACTGTGGCTACACCTTC,CASSVGPGYCGYTF
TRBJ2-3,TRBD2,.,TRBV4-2,TGTGCCAGCAGCCCCCGACTAGCGACGTCCACAGATACGCAGTATTTT,CASSPRLATSTDTQYF
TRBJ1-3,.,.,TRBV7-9,TGTGCCAGCAGGGACACCGGACGGAGCTCTCTCTCTGGAAACACCATATATTTT,CASRDTGRSSLSGNTIYF
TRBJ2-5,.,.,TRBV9,TGTGCCAGCAGCGGTTCCGCCACGCGGCGGGAGACCCAGTACTTC,CASSGSATRRETQYF
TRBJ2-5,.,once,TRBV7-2,TGTGCCAGCAGCTTAGTCTCACAGCAAGAGACCCAGTACTTC,CASSLVSQQETQYF
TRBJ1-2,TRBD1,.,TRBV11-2,TGTGCCAGCAGCATGGGACAGGTTCACGGCTACACCTTC,CASSMGQVHGYTF